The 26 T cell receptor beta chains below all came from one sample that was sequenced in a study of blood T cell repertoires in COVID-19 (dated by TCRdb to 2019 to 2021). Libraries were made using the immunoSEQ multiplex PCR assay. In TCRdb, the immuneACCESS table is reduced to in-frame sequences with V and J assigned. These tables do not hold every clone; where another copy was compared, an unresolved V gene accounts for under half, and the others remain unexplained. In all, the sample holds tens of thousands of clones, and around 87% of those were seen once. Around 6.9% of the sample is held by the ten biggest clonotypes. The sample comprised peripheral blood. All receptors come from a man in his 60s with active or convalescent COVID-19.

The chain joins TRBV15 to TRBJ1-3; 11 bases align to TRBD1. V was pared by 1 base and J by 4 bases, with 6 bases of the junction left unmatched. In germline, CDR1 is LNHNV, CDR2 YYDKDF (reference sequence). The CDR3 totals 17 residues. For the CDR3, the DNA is TGTGCCACCAGCAGAGGGACAGGGGGCGACGGAGGAAACACCATATATTTT. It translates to CATSRGTGGDGGNTIYF.

CDR3 protein: CASSVARGTSSSSGNTIYF. As DNA, the CDR3 is TGTGCCAGCAGCGTAGCAAGGGGCACATCTTCGAGCTCTGGAAACACCATATATTTT. V and J are TRBV9 and TRBJ1-3; D possibly corresponds to TRBD1 (5 bases). CDR1 is SGDLS and CDR2 is YYNGEE in the germline V gene. Trimming removed 0 bases at V and 0 bases at J, with 19 bases between. The CDR3 is 19 amino acids.

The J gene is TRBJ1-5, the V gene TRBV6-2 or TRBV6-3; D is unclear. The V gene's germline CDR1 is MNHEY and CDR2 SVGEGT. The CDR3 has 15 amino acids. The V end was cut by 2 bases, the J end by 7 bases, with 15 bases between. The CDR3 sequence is CASSYGAAARQPQHF. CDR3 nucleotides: TGTGCCAGCAGTTACGGTGCGGCCGCAAGGCAGCCCCAGCATTTT.

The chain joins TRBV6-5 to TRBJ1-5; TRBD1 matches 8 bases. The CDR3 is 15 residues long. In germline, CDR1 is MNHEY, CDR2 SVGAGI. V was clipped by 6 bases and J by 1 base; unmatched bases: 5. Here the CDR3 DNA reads TGTGCCAGCAGCGGACAGGGAATGAGCAATCAGCCCCAGCATTTT. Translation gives CASSGQGMSNQPQHF.

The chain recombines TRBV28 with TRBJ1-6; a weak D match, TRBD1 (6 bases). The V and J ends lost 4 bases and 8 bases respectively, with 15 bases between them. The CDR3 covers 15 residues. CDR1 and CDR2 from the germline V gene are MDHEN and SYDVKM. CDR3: CASSYSDRKHSPLHF. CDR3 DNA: TGTGCCAGCAGTTACTCAGACAGGAAGCATTCACCCCTCCACTTT.

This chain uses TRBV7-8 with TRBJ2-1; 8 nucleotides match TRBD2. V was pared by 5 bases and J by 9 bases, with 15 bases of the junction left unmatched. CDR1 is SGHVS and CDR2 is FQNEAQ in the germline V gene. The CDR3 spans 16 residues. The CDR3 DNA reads TGTGCCAGCAGCCTTAATCCGGCGGGGGGCCGGGGTGAGCAGTTCTTC. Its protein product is CASSLNPAGGRGEQFF.

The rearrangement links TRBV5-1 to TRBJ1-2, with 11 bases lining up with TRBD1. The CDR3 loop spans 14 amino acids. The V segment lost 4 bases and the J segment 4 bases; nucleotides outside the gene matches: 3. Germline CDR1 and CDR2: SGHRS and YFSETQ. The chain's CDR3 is CASSGQGAAYGYTF. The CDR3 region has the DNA TGCGCCAGCAGCGGACAGGGGGCGGCCTATGGCTACACCTTC.

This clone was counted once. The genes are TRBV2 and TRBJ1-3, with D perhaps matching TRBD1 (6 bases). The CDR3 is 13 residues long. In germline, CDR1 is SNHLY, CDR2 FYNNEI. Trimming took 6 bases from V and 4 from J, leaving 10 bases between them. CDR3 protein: CASSTDSGNTIYF. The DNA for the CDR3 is TGTGCCAGCAGCACGGACAGCGGAAACACCATATATTTT. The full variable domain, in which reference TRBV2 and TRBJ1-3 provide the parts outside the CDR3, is EPEVTQTPSHQVTQMGQEVILRCVPISNHLYFYWYRQILGQKVEFLVSFYNNEISEKSEIFDDQFSVERPDGSNFTLKIRSTKLEDSAMYFCASSTDSGNTIYFGEGSWLTVV.

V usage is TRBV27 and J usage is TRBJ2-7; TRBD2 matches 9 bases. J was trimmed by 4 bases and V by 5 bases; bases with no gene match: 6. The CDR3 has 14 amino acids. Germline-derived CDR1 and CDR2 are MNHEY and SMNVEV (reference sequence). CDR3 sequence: CASSPLAGLYEQYF. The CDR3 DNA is TGTGCCAGCAGTCCACTAGCGGGCTTGTACGAGCAGTACTTC.

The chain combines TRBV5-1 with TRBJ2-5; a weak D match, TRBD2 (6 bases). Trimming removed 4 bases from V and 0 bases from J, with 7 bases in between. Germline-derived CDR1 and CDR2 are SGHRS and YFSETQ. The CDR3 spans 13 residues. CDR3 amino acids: CASSGGYQETQYF. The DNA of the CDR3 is TGCGCCAGCAGCGGGGGGTACCAAGAGACCCAGTACTTC.

The CDR3 DNA reads TGTGCCAGCAGCCAAGACCGAGTCCGGGGAGAAAAACTGTTTTTT. Amino acids: CASSQDRVRGEKLFF. This sequence joins TRBV3-1 (or the pseudogene TRBV3-2) and TRBJ1-4; D gene unclear. This CDR3 has 15 amino acids. The V end was cut by 0 bases, the J end by 8 bases, with 13 bases between. Germline V gives CDR1 LGHDT, CDR2 YNNKEL (reference sequence).

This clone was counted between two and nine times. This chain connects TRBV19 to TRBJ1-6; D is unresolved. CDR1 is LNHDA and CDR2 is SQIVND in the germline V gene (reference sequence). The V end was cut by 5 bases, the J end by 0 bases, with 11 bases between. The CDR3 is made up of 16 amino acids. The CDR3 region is CASSGPQSSYNSPLHF. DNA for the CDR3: TGTGCCAGTAGTGGGCCCCAGAGCTCCTATAATTCACCCCTCCACTTT.

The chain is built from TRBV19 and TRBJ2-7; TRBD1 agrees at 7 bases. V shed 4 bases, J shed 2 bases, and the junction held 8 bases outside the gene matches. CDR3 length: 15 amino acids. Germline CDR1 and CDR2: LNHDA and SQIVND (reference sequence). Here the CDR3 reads CASSSRQGVPYEQYF. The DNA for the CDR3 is TGTGCCAGTAGTAGTCGGCAGGGGGTTCCCTACGAGCAGTACTTC.

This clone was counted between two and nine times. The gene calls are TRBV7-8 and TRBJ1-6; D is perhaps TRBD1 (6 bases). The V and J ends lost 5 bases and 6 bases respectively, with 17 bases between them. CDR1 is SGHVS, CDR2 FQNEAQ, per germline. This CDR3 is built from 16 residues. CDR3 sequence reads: CASSPTGGRGNSPLHF. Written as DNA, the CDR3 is TGTGCCAGCAGCCCCACGGGGGGCAGGGGTAATTCACCCCTCCACTTT. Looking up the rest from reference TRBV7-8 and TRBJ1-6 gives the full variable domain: GAGVSQSPRYKVAKRGQDVALRCDPISGHVSLFWYQQALGQGPEFLTYFQNEAQLDKSGLPSDRFFAERPEGSVSTLKIQRTQQEDSAVYLCASSPTGGRGNSPLHFGNGTRLTVT.

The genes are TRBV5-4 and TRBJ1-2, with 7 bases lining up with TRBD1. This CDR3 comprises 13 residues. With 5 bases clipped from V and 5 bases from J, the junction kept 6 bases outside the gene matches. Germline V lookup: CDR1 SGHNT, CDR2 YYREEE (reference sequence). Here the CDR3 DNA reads TGTGCCAGCAGAGAAGGGACAGCGTATGGCTACACCTTC. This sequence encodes CASREGTAYGYTF. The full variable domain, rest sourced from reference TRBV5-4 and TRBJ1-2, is ETGVTQSPTHLIKTRGQQVTLRCSSQSGHNTVSWYQQALGQGPQFIFQYYREEENGRGNFPPRFSGLQFPNYSSELNVNALELDDSALYLCASREGTAYGYTFGSGTRLTVV.

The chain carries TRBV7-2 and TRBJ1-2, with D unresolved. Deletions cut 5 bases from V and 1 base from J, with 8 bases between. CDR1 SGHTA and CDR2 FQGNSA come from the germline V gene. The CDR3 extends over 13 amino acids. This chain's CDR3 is CASSRQNNYGYTF. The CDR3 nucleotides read TGTGCCAGCAGCCGCCAGAATAACTATGGCTACACCTTC.

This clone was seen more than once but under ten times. The CDR3 sequence: CASSLAIDSLVPQHF. The DNA for the CDR3 is TGTGCCAGCAGCTTAGCTATCGACTCATTGGTGCCCCAGCATTTT. This chain uses TRBV7-2 with TRBJ1-5; no reliable D call. The CDR3 contains 15 residues. Trimming cost V 0 bases and J 9 bases, with 15 bases left between them. CDR1 SGHTA and CDR2 FQGNSA come from the germline V gene.

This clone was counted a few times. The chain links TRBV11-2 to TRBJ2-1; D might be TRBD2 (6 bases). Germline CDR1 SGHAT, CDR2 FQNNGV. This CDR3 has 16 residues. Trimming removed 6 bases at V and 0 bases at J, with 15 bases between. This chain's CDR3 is CASSLSLGSSYNEQFF. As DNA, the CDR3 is TGTGCCAGCAGTTTAAGTCTCGGGAGCTCCTACAATGAGCAGTTCTTC.

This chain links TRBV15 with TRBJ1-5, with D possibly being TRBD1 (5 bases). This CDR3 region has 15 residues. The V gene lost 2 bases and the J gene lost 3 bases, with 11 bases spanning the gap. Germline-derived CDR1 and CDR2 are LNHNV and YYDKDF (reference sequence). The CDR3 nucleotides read TGTGCCACCAGCAGATCGGGGGACCTCAATCAGCCCCAGCATTTT. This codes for CATSRSGDLNQPQHF.

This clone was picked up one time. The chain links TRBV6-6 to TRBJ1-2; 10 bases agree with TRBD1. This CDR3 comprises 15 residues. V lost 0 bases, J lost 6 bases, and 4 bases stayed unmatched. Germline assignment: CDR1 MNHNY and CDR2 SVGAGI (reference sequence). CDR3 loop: CASSYSDRGLDGYTF. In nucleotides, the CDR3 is TGTGCCAGCAGTTACTCGGACAGGGGGTTGGATGGCTACACCTTC.

The CDR3 DNA reads as TGTGCCAGCAGCGTTAGCGGGGGGGGCCTCGGGGAGCAGTACTTC. It translates to CASSVSGGGLGEQYF. This sequence joins TRBV9 and TRBJ2-7; 11 nucleotides line up with TRBD2. Germline CDR1 SGDLS, CDR2 YYNGEE. V gave up 2 bases and J gave up 7 bases; unmatched junction bases: 8. The CDR3 is made up of 15 amino acids.

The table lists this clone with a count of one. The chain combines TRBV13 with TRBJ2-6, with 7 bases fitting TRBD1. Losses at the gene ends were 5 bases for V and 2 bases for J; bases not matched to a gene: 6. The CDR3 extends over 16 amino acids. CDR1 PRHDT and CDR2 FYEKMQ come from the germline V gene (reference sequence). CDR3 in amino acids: CASSTQGTAGANVLTF. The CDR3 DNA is TGTGCCAGCAGCACACAAGGGACAGCTGGGGCCAACGTCCTGACTTTC. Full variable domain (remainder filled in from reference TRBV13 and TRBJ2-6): AAGVIQSPRHLIKEKRETATLKCYPIPRHDTVYWYQQGPGQDPQFLISFYEKMQSDKGSIPDRFSAQQFSDYHSELNMSSLELGDSALYFCASSTQGTAGANVLTFGAGSRLTVL.

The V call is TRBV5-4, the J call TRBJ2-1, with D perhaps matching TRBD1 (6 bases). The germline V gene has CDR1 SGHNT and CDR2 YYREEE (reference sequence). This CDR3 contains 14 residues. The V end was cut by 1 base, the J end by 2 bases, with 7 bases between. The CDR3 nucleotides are TGTGCCAGCAGCTTGACAGGGACCTACAATGAGCAGTTCTTC. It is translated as CASSLTGTYNEQFF.

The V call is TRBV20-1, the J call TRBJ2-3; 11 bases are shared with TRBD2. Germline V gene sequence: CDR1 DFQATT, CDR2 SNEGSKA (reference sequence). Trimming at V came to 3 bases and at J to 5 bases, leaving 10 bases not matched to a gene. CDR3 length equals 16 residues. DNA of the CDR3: TGCAGTGCTAGTTTCCTCGGGACTAGCGGTGGAGATACGCAGTATTTT. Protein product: CSASFLGTSGGDTQYF.

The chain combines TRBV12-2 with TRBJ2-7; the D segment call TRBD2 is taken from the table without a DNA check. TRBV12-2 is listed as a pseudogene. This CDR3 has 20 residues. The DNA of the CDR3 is TGTGCAAGTCGCTTAGCACCAGCAGAGCCTAGCGGAGACGGCCCCTACGAGCAGTACTTC. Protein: CASRLAPAEPSGDGPYEQYF.

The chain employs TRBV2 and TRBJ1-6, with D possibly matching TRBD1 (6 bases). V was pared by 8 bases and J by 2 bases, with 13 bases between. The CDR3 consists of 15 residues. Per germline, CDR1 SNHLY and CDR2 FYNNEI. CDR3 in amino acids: CASEGEGTYNSPLHF. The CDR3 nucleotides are TGTGCCAGCGAGGGGGAGGGGACCTATAATTCACCCCTCCACTTT.